This T cell receptor (beta chain) was identified in a study of cytomegalovirus exposure and HLA in healthy donors. Primers for the PCR totalled 60 Vbeta and 13 Jbeta. Assay used: immunoSEQ multiplex PCR; TCRdb lists only in-frame clones, some missing. The sample records around 120,000 clones, roughly 80% being singletons. Concerning this clone itself: Different DNA sequences within this sample yield the same CDR3.

The source is a man aged 45-60 years in good health and CMV-seronegative. Sequenced input: PBMCs.

CDR3 in amino acids: CASSQEETSEAEQYF. CDR3 sequence (DNA): TGCGCCAGCAGCCAAGAGGAAACTAGCGAGGCCGAGCAGTACTTC. The chain uses TRBV4-3 and TRBJ2-7, with TRBD2 identical over 7 bases. This CDR3 contains 15 residues. Per germline, CDR1 LGHNA and CDR2 YSLEER. Germline trimming cut 0 bases from V and 6 bases from J; bases unmatched to any gene: 8.